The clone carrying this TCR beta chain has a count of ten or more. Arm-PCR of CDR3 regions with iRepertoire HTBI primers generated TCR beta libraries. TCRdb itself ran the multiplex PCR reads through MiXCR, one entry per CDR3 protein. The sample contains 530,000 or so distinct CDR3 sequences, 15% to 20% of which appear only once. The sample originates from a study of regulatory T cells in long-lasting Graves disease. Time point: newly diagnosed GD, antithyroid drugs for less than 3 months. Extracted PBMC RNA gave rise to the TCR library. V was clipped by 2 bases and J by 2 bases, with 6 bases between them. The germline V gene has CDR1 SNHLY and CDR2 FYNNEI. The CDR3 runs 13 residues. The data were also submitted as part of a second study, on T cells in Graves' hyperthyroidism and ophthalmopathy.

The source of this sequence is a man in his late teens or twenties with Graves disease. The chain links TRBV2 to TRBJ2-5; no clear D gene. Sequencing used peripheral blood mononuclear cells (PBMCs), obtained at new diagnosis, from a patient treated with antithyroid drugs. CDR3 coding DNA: TGTGCCAGCAGTGAACAACAGCAAGAGACCCAGTACTTC. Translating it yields CASSEQQQETQYF.